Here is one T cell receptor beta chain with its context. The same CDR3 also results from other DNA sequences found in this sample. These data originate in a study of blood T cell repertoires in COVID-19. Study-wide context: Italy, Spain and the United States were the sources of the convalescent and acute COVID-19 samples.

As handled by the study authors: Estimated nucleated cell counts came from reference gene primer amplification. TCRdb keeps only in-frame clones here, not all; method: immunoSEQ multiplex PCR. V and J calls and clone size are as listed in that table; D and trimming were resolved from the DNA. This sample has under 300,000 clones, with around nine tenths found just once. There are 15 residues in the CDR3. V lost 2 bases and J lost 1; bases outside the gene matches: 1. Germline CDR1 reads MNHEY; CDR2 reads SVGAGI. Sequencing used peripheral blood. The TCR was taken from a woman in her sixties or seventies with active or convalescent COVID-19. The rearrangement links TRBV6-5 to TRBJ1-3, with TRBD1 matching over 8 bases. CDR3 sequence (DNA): TGTGCCAGCAGTTACGGACAGGGTTCTGGAAACACCATATATTTT. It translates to CASSYGQGSGNTIYF.